The entry that follows covers one T cell receptor beta chain sequence. Its antigen specificity is not known. No base quality values were provided; no much bigger clone lies one nucleotide off. V is cut by 7 bases and J by 7 bases, and the space between the germline ends is 23 bases. The CDR3, from cysteine to phenylalanine, totals 17 residues. Of the read, only the CDR3 DNA is kept; its 51 bases are in frame from base 1. The germline V gene (reference sequence) sets CDR1 to MNHEY and CDR2 to SMNVEV. The CDR3 regions of human TCRbeta chains were subjected to immunosequencing. In the source study's methods: Repertoire TCRs were checked for matches against a reference library of SARS-CoV-2-specific TCRs that had been generated using the MIRA antigen-specificity platform. Breadth meant the fraction of unique TCRs that were SARS-CoV-2-associated, whereas depth meant the fraction of total T cells that were SARS-CoV-2-associated. Using the MIRA data, every spike-specific TCR was mapped to the spike region that the TCR reacted to and assigned to either a CD4 or a CD8 class. Log10-transformed breadth and depth values were compared by one-way ANOVA with Sidak's multiple comparisons tests. TCRdb's version of the immuneACCESS table is confined to in-frame rearrangements and falls short of the full clone set. An unresolved V gene accounts for under half of the shortfall where checked; the remainder is of unknown origin. V, J and clone size are taken as reported in that table, and D and trimming were inferred from the DNA itself. This sample is represented by about 93,000 clones; 75% to 90% of them were singletons. Clones ranked in the top ten supply 2% to 2.5% of the sample.

The time point label corresponds to: about 28 days (+/-7) after the second vaccine dose. Because spike-specific TCR depth and breadth did not differ between the two schedules, AZD1222 recipients who got a second dose at roughly 4 weeks were pooled with those who got a second dose at roughly 12 weeks. Samples from vaccinated people were obtained from the UK trials COV001 and COV002, which included a single-blind randomized controlled phase 2/3 trial of AZD1222 (ChAdOx1 nCoV-19) in healthy adults. Trial participant PBMC samples were collected at day 0 and day 28 after the second dose for TCRbeta chain sequencing. This sample was included in a study of T cell responses to AZD1222 COVID-19 vaccine listed by TCRdb under 2021. Context from the whole study: TCR sequencing was performed for roughly 250 trial participants, of whom about 200 were given two doses of AZD1222 and around 26 were given two doses of MenACWY control vaccine. Enrollment into the trials was organized by age into subgroups of 18-55, 56-69 and 70-plus years, and those subgroups contained roughly 150, 30 and 60 TCR-sequenced participants, respectively. Overall study outcomes, separate from this receptor: Participants were mostly white British and included more females than males, and it was suggested by the authors that clonal diversity may have been underestimated. Nearly half of unique spike-specific TCRs reportedly recognized epitopes outside regions mutated in the B.1.351 and B.1.1.7 variants. In the small 56-69-year group, the increase in depth fell short of significance, most likely because of low power. Conclusions about previously exposed vaccinees are limited because only six or seven AZD1222 recipients were SARS-CoV-2 seropositive at baseline. The vaccine-associated CD4 TCRs covered the entire spike protein, and the dominant responses fell in regions 160-218 and 743-854. A significant rise in spike-specific TCR breadth and depth was observed after two AZD1222 doses relative to day 0 and relative to MenACWY recipients. No day 14 peak-response samples were available, so repertoires were characterized only after the peak T cell response.

The material was peripheral blood, obtained 28 days after the second AZD1222 dose. This TCR was sampled from an adult who received the AZD1222 COVID-19 vaccine. The chain employs TRBV27 and TRBJ1-6; the D gene cannot be resolved reliably. CDR3 sequence: CASIKVGGLWTNSPLHF. Read as DNA, the sequence is TGTGCCAGCATCAAGGTCGGAGGTCTGTGGACCAATTCACCCCTCCACTTT.